Listed below are T cell receptor beta chains from one sample, sequenced in a study of blood T cell repertoires in COVID-19. Sequenced by immunoSEQ multiplex PCR; TCRdb stores in-frame clones only, minus some. The data contain approximately 290,000 clones, around nine tenths of them seen just once; the ten biggest clones take up around 12%. The sequenced material came from peripheral blood. These receptors were obtained from a woman aged 60-70 years with acute or convalescent COVID-19. Both conserved end residues are part of each CDR3. The D gene is left open where the match is weak. The size of a clone is reported for some rows only, either as once, few or many, or as a class for expanded clones.

clone_size | d_call | j_call | v_call | cdr3_nt | cdr3_aa
. | TRBD2 | TRBJ2-1 | TRBV5-1 | TGCGCCAGCAATTACGGGCGGGGGGATTACAATGAGCAGTTCTTC | CASNYGRGDYNEQFF
. | TRBD2 | TRBJ2-2 | TRBV5-1 | TGCGCCAGCGAGGCTAGCGGGGGTCAGAACACCGGGGAGCTGTTTTTT | CASEASGGQNTGELFF
. | . | TRBJ2-7 | TRBV21-1 | TGTGCCACCAAGGGACAGGGCGTCTATATTGAATACGAGCAGTACTTC | CATKGQGVYIEYEQYF
. | . | TRBJ1-1 | TRBV19 | TGTGCCAGTTCCGGGGGGAACACTGAAGCTTTCTTT | CASSGGNTEAFF
. | TRBD1 | TRBJ1-3 | TRBV18 | TGTGCCAGCTCACGGGACAGAGGTGGAAACACCATATATTTT | CASSRDRGGNTIYF
once | TRBD1 | TRBJ1-2 | TRBV28 | TGTGCCAGCAGTCGGACAGGGTACTATGGCTACACCTTC | CASSRTGYYGYTF
. | . | TRBJ2-2 | TRBV7-9 | TGTGCCAGCAGCTTAGCGGGGGCGGTCGGGGAGCTGTTTTTT | CASSLAGAVGELFF
. | . | TRBJ1-1 | TRBV19 | TGTGCCAGTAGTGTTTACCCTGACTTTAGGCCTGAAGCTTTCTTT | CASSVYPDFRPEAFF
. | TRBD1 | TRBJ1-5 | TRBV6-2/TRBV6-3 | TGTGCCAGCAGTCCAACCCTGACAGGGGCGAGTCAGCCCCAGCATTTT | CASSPTLTGASQPQHF
. | . | TRBJ1-5 | TRBV29-1 | TGCAGCGTGGGGGGGTTAGGTAGCAATCAGCCCCAGCATTTT | CSVGGLGSNQPQHF
. | . | TRBJ2-5 | TRBV18 | TGTGCCAGCTCACCACTTCCAGGGGCCACCCAAGAGACCCAGTACTTC | CASSPLPGATQETQYF
. | TRBD1 | TRBJ1-2 | TRBV5-1 | TGCGCCAGCAGCTTGGATGGGGCAGGGGGCGTTAATGGCTACACCTTC | CASSLDGAGGVNGYTF
. | . | TRBJ1-3 | TRBV27 | TGTGCCAGCAGTTTTGGTCTCGGGGGAAACACCATATATTTT | CASSFGLGGNTIYF
. | TRBD1 | TRBJ1-1 | TRBV11-3 | TGTGCCAGCAGCCGGGACAGGGTTACTGAAGCTTTCTTT | CASSRDRVTEAFF
. | . | TRBJ1-2 | TRBV28 | TGTGCCAGCAGTGATACAGTGAAAGCTAACTATGGCTACACCTTC | CASSDTVKANYGYTF
. | . | TRBJ1-2 | TRBV3-1/TRBV3-2 | TGTGCCAGCAGCCAAGGAAAGCCTGATTATGGCTACACCTTC | CASSQGKPDYGYTF
. | . | TRBJ1-5 | TRBV6-6 | TGTGCCAGCAGTTACGCGAATAGCAATCAGCCCCAGCATTTT | CASSYANSNQPQHF
. | TRBD1 | TRBJ1-6 | TRBV5-4 | TGTGCCAGCAGCTTGGGGGTGGGACAGGGAGATTCACCCCTCCACTTT | CASSLGVGQGDSPLHF
. | . | TRBJ2-7 | TRBV4-2 | TGTGCCAGCAGCCGCCGACAGGAAGGAACAGGGAGTGGGCTCGAGCAGTACTTC | CASSRRQEGTGSGLEQYF
. | . | TRBJ2-7 | TRBV7-2 | TGTGCCAGCAGCTTAGGGTCGAGGTCCTACGAGCAGTACTTC | CASSLGSRSYEQYF
. | TRBD1 | TRBJ2-1 | TRBV28 | TGTGCCAGCACCGAACAGGGGGCTTTCGGCAATGAGCAGTTCTTC | CASTEQGAFGNEQFF
. | TRBD1 | TRBJ2-1 | TRBV28 | TGTGCCAGCAGTTGGCCCGGGACAGCTGCCTACAATGAGCAGTTCTTC | CASSWPGTAAYNEQFF
. | TRBD1 | TRBJ1-1 | TRBV5-5 | TGTGCCAGCAGCTGGGGACAGTCAGTCACTGAAGCTTTCTTT | CASSWGQSVTEAFF
. | . | TRBJ2-7 | TRBV27 | TGTGCCAGCAGTTTGGTACTAGGCTACGAGCAGTACTTC | CASSLVLGYEQYF
. | TRBD1 | TRBJ1-1 | TRBV5-1 | TGCGCCAGCAGCTTGGGACAGGGACGGAACACTGAAGCTTTCTTT | CASSLGQGRNTEAFF
few | . | TRBJ2-1 | TRBV5-1 | TGCGCCAGCAGCTTGGTGGGACAGGGGTCGACTAGCGGGTCCCCCAATGAGCAGTTCTTC | CASSLVGQGSTSGSPNEQFF